This TCR beta chain originates from a study of cytomegalovirus exposure and HLA in healthy donors. Whole-study results and caveats: In a later analysis, V- and J-gene trimming of beta chains associated with a DCLRE1C missense variant, replicated independently. Presence/absence analysis assumed near-uniform sequencing depth across donors.

This cohort consisted of healthy bone marrow donors. The PCR used 60 Vbeta and 13 Jbeta primers. Here immunoSEQ multiplex PCR was the method, and the copy in TCRdb shows in-frame clones only, minus some. The sample includes under 200,000 clones, roughly 78% of them seen just once. The length of the CDR3 is 16 residues. The ends were cut back, 1 base at V and 2 bases at J, with 15 bases in the middle. CDR1 and CDR2 (germline): LNHNV, YYDKDF (reference sequence). Comments on this clone: Its specificity is not known.

This chain joins TRBV15 and TRBJ2-7; D is perhaps TRBD1 (6 bases). This receptor was obtained from a woman aged 40 to 50 in good health and CMV-seronegative. Material for sequencing was PBMCs. CDR3 DNA: TGTGCCACCAGCAGAGGTGGTCATACAGGGACCTACGAGCAGTACTTC. It encodes CATSRGGHTGTYEQYF. The whole variable domain, filled in from reference TRBV15 and TRBJ2-7, reads DAMVIQNPRYQVTQFGKPVTLSCSQTLNHNVMYWYQQKSSQAPKLLFHYYDKDFNNEADTPDNFQSRRPNTSFCFLDIRSPGLGDTAMYLCATSRGGHTGTYEQYFGPGTRLTVT.